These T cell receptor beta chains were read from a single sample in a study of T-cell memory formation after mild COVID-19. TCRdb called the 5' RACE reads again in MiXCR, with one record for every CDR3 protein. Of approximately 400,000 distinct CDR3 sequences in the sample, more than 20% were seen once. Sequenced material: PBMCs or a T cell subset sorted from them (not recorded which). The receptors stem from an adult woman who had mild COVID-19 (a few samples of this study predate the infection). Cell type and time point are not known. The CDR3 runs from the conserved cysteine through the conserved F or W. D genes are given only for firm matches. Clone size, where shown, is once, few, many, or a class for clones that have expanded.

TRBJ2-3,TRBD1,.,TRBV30,CAWSPRDRGFTDTQYF,TGTGCCTGGAGTCCCCGGGACAGGGGGTTCACAGATACGCAGTATTTT
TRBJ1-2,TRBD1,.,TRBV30,CAWSAGTAYGYTF,TGTGCCTGGAGTGCCGGGACAGCCTATGGCTACACCTTC
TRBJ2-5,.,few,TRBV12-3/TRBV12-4,CASSRDALETQYF,TGTGCCAGCAGCAGGGACGCGTTGGAGACCCAGTACTTC
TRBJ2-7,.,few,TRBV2,CATQRAGAVYEQYF,TGTGCCACCCAGCGTGCGGGGGCGGTCTACGAGCAGTACTTC
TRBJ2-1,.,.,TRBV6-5,CASSFTLEYEQFF,TGTGCCAGCAGTTTCACGCTCGAGTATGAGCAGTTCTTC
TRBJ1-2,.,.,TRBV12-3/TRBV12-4,CASSSQGYYGYTF,TGTGCCAGCAGTTCACAGGGTTACTATGGCTACACCTTC
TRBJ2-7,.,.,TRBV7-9,CASSLEVRPEQYF,TGTGCCAGCAGCTTAGAGGTCCGCCCCGAGCAGTACTTC
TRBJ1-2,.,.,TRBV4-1,CASSQEISGSVGMGYGYTF,TGCGCCAGCAGCCAAGAGATCTCTGGGAGCGTGGGGATGGGCTATGGCTACACCTTC
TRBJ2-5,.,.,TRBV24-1,CATSDWRAGETQYF,TGTGCCACCAGTGATTGGCGGGCGGGCGAGACCCAGTACTTC
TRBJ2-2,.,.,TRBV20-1,CSARGGLNGELFF,TGCAGTGCTAGAGGAGGGTTAAACGGGGAGCTGTTTTTT
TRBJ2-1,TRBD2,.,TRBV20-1,CSARVAGELSLHEQFF,TGCAGTGCTAGAGTAGCGGGAGAACTCTCTTTACATGAGCAGTTCTTC
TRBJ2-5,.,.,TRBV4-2,CASSQASTEETQYF,TGTGCCAGCAGCCAAGCTAGCACCGAAGAGACCCAGTACTTC
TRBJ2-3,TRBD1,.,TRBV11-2,CASSVDRGQGDTQYF,TGTGCCAGCAGCGTGGACAGGGGGCAGGGAGATACGCAGTATTTT
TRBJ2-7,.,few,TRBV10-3,CAISFGNSYEQYF,TGTGCCATTTCATTCGGCAACTCGTACGAGCAGTACTTC
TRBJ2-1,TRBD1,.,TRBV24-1,CATSGQGSYNEQFF,TGTGCCACCAGCGGACAGGGGTCCTACAATGAGCAGTTCTTC
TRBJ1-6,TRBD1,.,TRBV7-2,CASSARTGMNSPLHF,TGTGCCAGCAGCGCTCGGACAGGGATGAATTCACCCCTCCACTTT
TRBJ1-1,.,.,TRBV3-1,CASSRASKGTEAFF,TGTGCCAGCAGCCGCGCATCCAAGGGGACTGAAGCTTTCTTT